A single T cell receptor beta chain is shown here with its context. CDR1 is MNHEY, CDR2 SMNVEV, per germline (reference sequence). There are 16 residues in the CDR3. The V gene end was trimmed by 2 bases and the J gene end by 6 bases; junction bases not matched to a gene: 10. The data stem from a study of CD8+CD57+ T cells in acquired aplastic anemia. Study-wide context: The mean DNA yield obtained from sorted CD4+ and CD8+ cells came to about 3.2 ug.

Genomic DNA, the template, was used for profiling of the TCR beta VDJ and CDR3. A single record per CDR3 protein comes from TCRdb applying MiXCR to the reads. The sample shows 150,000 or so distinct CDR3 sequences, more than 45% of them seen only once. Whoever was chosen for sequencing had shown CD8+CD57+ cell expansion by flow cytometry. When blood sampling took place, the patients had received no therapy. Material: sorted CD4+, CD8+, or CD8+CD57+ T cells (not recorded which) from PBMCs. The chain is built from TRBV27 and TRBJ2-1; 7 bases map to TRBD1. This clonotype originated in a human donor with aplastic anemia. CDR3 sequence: CASSLIYTGVSNEQFF. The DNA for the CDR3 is TGTGCCAGCAGTTTAATCTACACAGGGGTTAGCAATGAGCAGTTCTTC.